The next 3 T cell receptor beta chains were all read from a single sample in a study of blood T cell repertoires in COVID-19. Profiling relied on immunoSEQ multiplex PCR, and the TCRdb table lists in-frame clones only, not all of them. Of around 260,000 clones in the sample, approximately 86% were seen once. The sample comprised peripheral blood. The receptors here all came from a human donor with COVID-19, enrolled during active disease. The donor label of this sample is uncertain.

This clone has a handful of counts. The chain recombines TRBV9 with TRBJ1-2, with D possibly being TRBD1 (6 bases). The CDR3 sequence is 15 residues long. The V gene lost 4 bases and the J gene lost 6 bases, with 19 bases spanning the gap. The V gene's germline CDR1 is SGDLS and CDR2 YYNGEE. CDR3 DNA: TGTGCCAGCAGCCCCAGGGACATCGACTGGAATGGCTACACCTTC. Translation gives CASSPRDIDWNGYTF.

This clone has only one observation. The chain couples TRBV12-5 to TRBJ2-7; D is uncertain. This CDR3 contains 12 residues. The V end was cut by 5 bases, the J end by 1 base, with 6 bases between. CDR1 and CDR2 from the germline V gene are LGHNT and FRNRAP. DNA for the CDR3: TGTGCTAGTGGTCGGTGGTCCTACGAGCAGTACTTC. Translation gives CASGRWSYEQYF.

In this sample, this clone turned up a few times. The V gene is TRBV3-1 (or the pseudogene TRBV3-2), the J gene TRBJ1-1, with 7 positions matching TRBD1. V shed 4 bases and J 2 bases; nucleotides not matched to a gene: 13. There are 17 residues in the CDR3. Germline CDR1 and CDR2: LGHDT and YNNKEL (reference sequence). The DNA of the CDR3 is TGTGCCAGCAGCCGGACGAACTTACAGGGGATCAACACTGAAGCTTTCTTT. Translated, it gives CASSRTNLQGINTEAFF.